This T cell receptor (beta chain) emerged from a study of control samples from healthy donors and cancer patients. From germline, CDR1 is LGHDT and CDR2 YNNKEL (reference sequence). The V and J ends lost 6 bases and 7 bases respectively, with 10 bases between them. The CDR3 is 12 amino acids. Repertoires were generated with immunoSEQ multiplex PCR, while TCRdb's copy carries only in-frame clones and drops some. The top ten hold 14% of the sample, which has 150,000 or so clones, about 93% seen once. The receptor was derived from a man aged 55 to 70 with colorectal cancer. The chain combines TRBV3-1 (or the pseudogene TRBV3-2) with TRBJ1-3; D is possibly TRBD1 (5 bases). The sample comprised PBMCs. The CDR3 spells CASRTAGNTIYF. CDR3 sequence (DNA): TGTGCCAGCAGGACAGCGGGGAACACCATATATTTT.